This T cell receptor beta chain was captured by sequencing in a study of T-cell reconstitution after alpha-beta-depleted transplantation in children. General observations from the study: There were some patients whose high TCRbeta diversity at day 60 came from surviving recipient T cells and thymic progenitors.

Germline V gene sequence: CDR1 MGHRA, CDR2 YSYEKL. Germline trimming cut 1 base from V and 6 bases from J; bases unmatched to any gene: 6. The CDR3 sequence is 15 residues long. Using unique molecular identifiers, the investigators prepared the TCRbeta library. TCRdb itself ran the PCR reads through MiXCR, one entry per CDR3 protein. This table has around 600,000 distinct CDR3 sequences, more than 20% appearing once. As concerns this clonotype: Antigen unknown.

Sequencing was performed on PBMCs, mostly from graft donor cells, taken 360 days after TCRalphabeta/CD19-depleted stem cell transplant. This TCR was recovered from a boy under three years old who had a stem cell transplant for acute myeloid leukemia, so the T cells may come from the graft donor. The rearrangement links TRBV4-1 to TRBJ2-1; 7 bases line up with TRBD2. CDR3 in DNA: TGCGCCAGCAGCCAAGGTCAAGCGGGGACCAATGAGCAGTTCTTC. Translation gives CASSQGQAGTNEQFF.